This T cell receptor beta chain was retrieved from a study of blood T cell repertoires in COVID-19. All enrollees were roughly 18 to 89 years old and from approximately 25 US areas. Two negative PCRs, clearance, or symptom resolution were required of recovered Cohort 3 donors. Per the authors' pipeline: Amplification from reference gene primers served as the basis for estimated nucleated cell counts. This table comes from immunoSEQ multiplex PCR, and its TCRdb copy is limited to in-frame clones, with some not included. That table gives V, J and clone size, and the DNA gave D and trimming. Among 380,000 or so clones listed, around 87% were seen once. Per germline, CDR1 SGHRS and CDR2 YFSETQ. Trimming cost V 3 bases and J 1 base; bases outside gene matches: 1. This CDR3 contains 14 residues.

The sequence derives from a man aged 25-45 years who had recovered from COVID-19. Sequenced material: PBMCs or T cells enriched from blood (not recorded which). V gene TRBV5-1 combines with J gene TRBJ2-5, with 9 bases lining up with TRBD1. This CDR3 is CASSSDRGQETQYF. CDR3 DNA sequence: TGCGCCAGCAGCTCGGACAGGGGCCAAGAGACCCAGTACTTC. Variable domain in full (rest from reference TRBV5-1 and TRBJ2-5): KAGVTQTPRYLIKTRGQQVTLSCSPISGHRSVSWYQQTPGQGLQFLFEYFSETQRNKGNFPGRFSGRQFSNSRSEMNVSTLELGDSALYLCASSSDRGQETQYFGPGTRLLVL.